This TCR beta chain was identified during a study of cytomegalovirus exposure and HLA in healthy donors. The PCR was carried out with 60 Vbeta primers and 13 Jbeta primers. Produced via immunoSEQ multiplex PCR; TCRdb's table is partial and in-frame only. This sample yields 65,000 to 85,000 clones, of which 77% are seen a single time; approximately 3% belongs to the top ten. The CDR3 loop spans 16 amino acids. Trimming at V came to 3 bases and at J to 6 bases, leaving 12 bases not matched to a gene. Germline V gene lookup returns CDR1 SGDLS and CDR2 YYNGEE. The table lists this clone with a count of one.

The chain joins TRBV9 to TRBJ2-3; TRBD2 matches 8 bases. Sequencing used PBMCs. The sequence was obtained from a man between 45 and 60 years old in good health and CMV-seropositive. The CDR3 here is CASSEEVREGSDTQYF. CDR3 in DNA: TGTGCCAGCAGCGAAGAGGTCCGGGAGGGCAGTGATACGCAGTATTTT.